This TCR beta chain is drawn from a study of cytomegalovirus exposure and HLA in healthy donors. As to this clone: As yet, its antigen is unknown.

Notes on the study in general: Confirmation was obtained in vitro that a few CMV-associated chains are specific for CMV antigens.

60 Vbeta and 13 Jbeta primers were used in PCR. Libraries were prepared by immunoSEQ multiplex PCR; TCRdb keeps only in-frame clonotypes and omits some of them. Among 200,000 or so clones listed, roughly 90% were seen once. Sequencing input: PBMCs. The TCR comes from a girl under three years old in good health and CMV-seronegative.

Written as DNA, the CDR3 is TGTGCCAGCTCATCGGGGGGAATCTACAATGAGCAGTTCTTC. This codes for CASSSGGIYNEQFF. The V and J genes are TRBV18 and TRBJ2-1; TRBD2 agrees at 7 bases. This CDR3 has 14 amino acids. In germline, CDR1 is KGHSH, CDR2 LQKENI. V was clipped by 5 bases and J by 3 bases; unmatched bases: 4.